This TCR beta chain was documented in a study of CD8 T cells in Susac syndrome. Random hexamers were used to reverse transcribe about 0.5 to 1 ug of RNA. TCR beta CDR3 was amplified by immunoSEQ covering 54 Vbeta and 13 Jbeta. TCRdb ran MiXCR on the immunoSEQ multiplex PCR reads and lists one entry per CDR3 protein. The repertoire holds 200,000 to 250,000 distinct CDR3 sequences, with about 90% as singletons. Included as multiple sclerosis controls were treatment-naive patients who had stable or active relapsing-remitting disease. TEMRA cells were FACS-enriched and CD8+ and CD4+ T cells negatively isolated. The sample comprised CD8+ T cells from PBMCs. The sequence was obtained from a human donor with multiple sclerosis.

CDR3 in DNA: TGCGCCAGCAGCTTGGGGGATCTGGCCGGTGATGGCTACACCTTC. This translates into CASSLGDLAGDGYTF. V usage is TRBV5-1 and J usage is TRBJ1-2; D gene ambiguous. Trimming took 0 bases from V and 6 from J, leaving 15 bases between them. The CDR3 spans 15 residues. Looked up from germline, CDR1 is SGHRS and CDR2 is YFSETQ.